One sample yielded the 25 T cell receptor beta chains listed below, sequenced in a study of cytomegalovirus exposure and HLA in healthy donors. This table comes from immunoSEQ multiplex PCR, and its TCRdb copy is limited to in-frame clones, with some not included. The repertoire includes fewer than 300,000 clones, approximately 87% of them detected once, and over 0.7% sits in the top ten. The sequencing sample was made of PBMCs. The receptor set was obtained from a woman younger than 35 in good health and CMV-seronegative.

The chain recombines TRBV28 with TRBJ1-1; TRBD1 matches at 7 bases. The germline gives CDR1 MDHEN, CDR2 SYDVKM. The length of the CDR3 is 15 residues. V was pared by 3 bases and J by 1 base, with 5 bases of the junction left unmatched. The CDR3 nucleotides read TGTGCCAGCAGTTTTTTGGACAGGCCGAACACTGAAGCTTTCTTT. Its translation is CASSFLDRPNTEAFF.

The J gene is TRBJ2-7, the V gene TRBV19; D is possibly TRBD1 (6 bases). The CDR3 extends over 14 amino acids. V dropped 5 bases and J dropped 5 bases, with 16 bases sitting between them. Germline lookup yields CDR1 LNHDA and CDR2 SQIVND (reference sequence). In DNA, the CDR3 is TGTGCCAGTAGTGAGGGGCAGGGGTCCCACGAGCAGTACTTC. Its protein product is CASSEGQGSHEQYF.

This sequence joins TRBV21-1 and TRBJ2-1; TRBD2 reflects the table's D call only, with no check against the DNA. TRBV21-1 is shown as a pseudogene. There are 21 residues in the CDR3. The CDR3 sequence is CASSNKAEGDSGSRDYNEQFF. CDR3 nucleotide sequence: TGTGCCAGCAGCAACAAGGCGGAAGGGGATAGCGGGAGTAGGGACTACAATGAGCAGTTCTTC.

This clone has just a few counts. CDR3 in amino acids: CASSTRTVNGYTF. The CDR3 nucleotides read TGTGCCAGTAGTACCAGGACAGTTAATGGCTACACCTTC. The V call is TRBV19, the J call TRBJ1-2, with D perhaps matching TRBD1 (6 bases). This CDR3 region has 13 residues. Trimming shortened V by 4 bases and J by 6 bases, and 12 bases separated the two germline ends. Germline values: CDR1 LNHDA, CDR2 SQIVND (reference sequence).

The rearrangement joins TRBV4-1 to TRBJ1-4; the D is unclear. This CDR3 has 14 residues. Germline lookup yields CDR1 MGHRA and CDR2 YSYEKL. With 1 base removed from V and 4 bases from J, the gap between germline ends came to 7 bases. CDR3 nucleotides: TGCGCCAGCAGCCAAGGGCAGTTTAATGAAAAACTGTTTTTT. Its protein product is CASSQGQFNEKLFF.

CDR3 amino acids: CASSPALAFTGDNEQFF. CDR3 DNA: TGTGCCAGCAGCCCAGCTCTAGCGTTTACGGGCGACAATGAGCAGTTCTTC. The chain employs TRBV4-2 and TRBJ2-1; perhaps TRBD2 as D (6 bases). CDR3 length equals 17 residues. The germline V gene has CDR1 LGHNA and CDR2 YNFKEQ. V lost 4 bases to trimming and J lost 5 bases, with 21 bases between them.

The chain has TRBV18 and TRBJ2-3, with 10 bases lining up with TRBD1. CDR1 and CDR2 from the germline V gene are KGHSH and LQKENI. The CDR3 contains 16 residues. With 1 base clipped from V and 3 bases from J, the junction kept 4 bases outside the gene matches. The CDR3 spells CASSPQPGQGTDTQYF. The CDR3 DNA follows: TGTGCCAGCTCACCACAGCCGGGACAGGGGACAGATACGCAGTATTTT.

The CDR3 nucleotides are TGTGCCAGCAGCTTGGTCGGGACAGGGTATTTGGAGGATGAGCAGTTCTTC. It is translated as CASSLVGTGYLEDEQFF. This chain connects TRBV5-8 to TRBJ2-1, with 9 bases identical to TRBD1. V was clipped by 0 bases and J by 8 bases; unmatched bases: 12. The CDR3 sequence is 17 residues long. Germline V CDR1 and CDR2: SGHTS, YDEGEE.

J is TRBJ2-2 and V is TRBV9; 7 bases match TRBD1. This CDR3 has 16 amino acids. V lost 4 bases and J lost 6; bases outside the gene matches: 12. CDR1 and CDR2 (germline): SGDLS, YYNGEE. The CDR3 DNA reads as TGTGCCAGCAGCCCCCAGACAGGGTCGTTTCCCGGGGAGCTGTTTTTT. This translates into CASSPQTGSFPGELFF.

The chain employs TRBV30 and TRBJ1-2; 9 positions match TRBD1. Per the germline V gene, CDR1 is GTSNPN and CDR2 is SVGIG (reference sequence). Unmatched junction bases numbered 15, after V lost 3 bases and J lost 7 bases. The CDR3 sequence is 16 residues long. The CDR3 region is CAWSPHPGQGVAGYTF. The CDR3 nucleotides are TGTGCCTGGAGCCCACATCCGGGACAGGGAGTGGCTGGCTACACCTTC.

CDR3 protein: CASSQDPNLNTEAFF. DNA of the CDR3: TGCGCCAGCAGCCAAGATCCTAATTTGAACACTGAAGCTTTCTTT. The chain employs TRBV4-1 and TRBJ1-1, with no clear D. The V end lost 0 bases, the J end lost 0 bases, and 8 bases lay between the germline ends. The CDR3 has 15 amino acids. Germline V gene lookup returns CDR1 MGHRA and CDR2 YSYEKL.

The genes are TRBV4-1 and TRBJ2-3; 7 bases fit TRBD2. Germline V gives CDR1 MGHRA, CDR2 YSYEKL. After removal of 6 bases from V and 6 bases from J, the junction contained 18 bases not matched to a gene. The CDR3 covers 17 residues. CDR3 coding DNA: TGCGCCAGCAGTCAGGTCCTCTCGTGGGAGGGAGGGGATACGCAGTATTTT. Translation gives CASSQVLSWEGGDTQYF.

This chain joins TRBV6-1 and TRBJ2-3; D is possibly TRBD1 (5 bases). Between the trimmed V and J ends, which lost 4 bases and 9 bases, there was a span of 14 bases. The CDR3 spans 13 residues. Germline V lookup: CDR1 MNHNS, CDR2 SASEGT. As DNA, the CDR3 is TGTGCCAGCAGTGGGCAGGGCGAGAGGACGCAGTATTTT. This codes for CASSGQGERTQYF.

The J gene is TRBJ1-2, the V gene TRBV5-4, with a weak D call TRBD1 (5 bases). The V end was cut by 0 bases, the J end by 6 bases, with 15 bases between. In germline, CDR1 is SGHNT, CDR2 YYREEE (reference sequence). The CDR3 spans 15 residues. The CDR3 spells CASSLDLEGRNGYTF. CDR3 DNA sequence: TGTGCCAGCAGCTTGGATTTAGAGGGGAGGAATGGCTACACCTTC.

CDR3 region: CASSFLGLADYNEQFF. DNA for the CDR3: TGTGCCAGCAGCTTCCTGGGACTAGCGGATTACAATGAGCAGTTCTTC. This chain links TRBV9 with TRBJ2-1; 11 bases align to TRBD2. Germline CDR1 and CDR2: SGDLS and YYNGEE. V gave up 4 bases and J gave up 4 bases; unmatched junction bases: 7. This CDR3 region has 16 residues.

The CDR3, as DNA: TGTGCCAGCAGCTCTCTAGCGGGATCTCGGCGGGGCACCGGGGAGCTGTTTTTT. Translation: CASSSLAGSRRGTGELFF. The rearrangement uses TRBV5-6 and TRBJ2-2; TRBD2 agrees at 9 bases. Germline values: CDR1 SGHDT, CDR2 YYEEEE. Trimming at V came to 3 bases and at J to 4 bases, leaving 13 bases not matched to a gene. The length of the CDR3 is 18 residues.

The chain carries TRBV27 and TRBJ2-7; 7 nucleotides match TRBD1. Germline V gene data show CDR1 as MNHEY and CDR2 as SMNVEV (reference sequence). The CDR3 has 13 amino acids. The ends lost 5 bases at V and 3 bases at J; junction bases unmatched: 4. CDR3 loop: CASSIDRDYEQYF. The DNA of the CDR3 is TGTGCCAGCAGTATTGACAGGGACTACGAGCAGTACTTC.

CDR3: CASKGGGNIQYF. DNA of the CDR3: TGTGCCAGCAAGGGGGGGGGTAACATTCAGTACTTC. The chain is built from TRBV25-1 and TRBJ2-4, with D perhaps matching TRBD2 (7 bases). CDR1 is MGHDK and CDR2 is SYGVNS in the germline V gene. V was trimmed by 7 bases and J by 7 bases, leaving 11 bases between them. This CDR3 has 12 residues.

This chain uses TRBV6-6 with TRBJ2-5; TRBD2 matches 7 bases. This CDR3 is built from 14 residues. The ends lost 8 bases at V and 0 bases at J; junction bases unmatched: 6. Germline CDR1 and CDR2: MNHNY and SVGAGI (reference sequence). CDR3: CASRLGGYQETQYF. CDR3 sequence (DNA): TGTGCCAGCCGCCTGGGGGGGTACCAAGAGACCCAGTACTTC.

The chain carries TRBV5-1 and TRBJ2-1; TRBD1 matches at 7 bases. CDR1 and CDR2 from the germline V gene are SGHRS and YFSETQ. V was clipped by 3 bases and J by 5 bases; unmatched bases: 5. This CDR3 region has 14 residues. CDR3 residues: CASSSDRAHNEQFF. The CDR3 nucleotides read TGCGCCAGCAGCTCCGACAGGGCCCACAATGAGCAGTTCTTC.

The genes are TRBV5-6 and TRBJ2-3; D remains unclear. The V and J ends lost 4 bases and 3 bases respectively, with 6 bases between them. The CDR3 is made up of 12 amino acids. The germline V gene encodes CDR1 SGHDT and CDR2 YYEEEE. The CDR3 DNA reads TGTGCCAGCAGCCGTTTAACAGATACGCAGTATTTT. Translated: CASSRLTDTQYF. The variable domain in full, with the rest retrieved from reference TRBV5-6 and TRBJ2-3, is DAGVTQSPTHLIKTRGQQVTLRCSPKSGHDTVSWYQQALGQGPQFIFQYYEEEERQRGNFPDRFSGHQFPNYSSELNVNALLLGDSALYLCASSRLTDTQYFGPGTRLTVL.

The chain links TRBV28 to TRBJ1-1; no clear D gene. Trimming pared 6 bases from V and 10 bases from J, leaving 18 bases between. Germline V gives CDR1 MDHEN, CDR2 SYDVKM. This CDR3 has 13 residues. The CDR3 DNA follows: TGTGCCAGCAGCAATCCGATCCAGGTCGCAGCTTTCTTT. As protein: CASSNPIQVAAFF.

The chain joins TRBV11-2 to TRBJ2-5, with unresolved D. CDR1 and CDR2 (germline): SGHAT, FQNNGV. V lost 5 bases to trimming and J lost 9 bases, with 19 bases between them. The CDR3 sequence is 14 residues long. The CDR3 sequence is CASSNPAPLVAQYF. The CDR3 DNA sequence: TGTGCCAGCAGCAACCCGGCACCCCTAGTGGCCCAGTACTTC.

In this sample, this clone turned up a few times. The V gene is TRBV28, the J gene TRBJ1-5; tentatively, D is TRBD1 (5 bases). CDR3 length equals 15 residues. The V and J ends lost 5 bases and 5 bases respectively, with 16 bases between them. In germline, CDR1 is MDHEN, CDR2 SYDVKM. CDR3 DNA sequence: TGTGCCAGCAGTCCCGGAGCAGGGTTCCATCAGCCCCAGCATTTT. It encodes CASSPGAGFHQPQHF.

V and J are TRBV28 and TRBJ2-1; TRBD2 might be the D (5 bases). V was shortened by 6 bases and J by 4 bases, with 16 bases between the two germline ends. The CDR3 spans 15 residues. Germline V lookup: CDR1 MDHEN, CDR2 SYDVKM. The CDR3 spells CASRAPGRPYNEQFF. In DNA, the CDR3 is TGTGCCAGCAGGGCTCCGGGGAGACCTTACAATGAGCAGTTCTTC. Full variable domain (outside the CDR3, taken from reference TRBV28 and TRBJ2-1): DVKVTQSSRYLVKRTGEKVFLECVQDMDHENMFWYRQDPGLGLRLIYFSYDVKMKEKGDIPEGYSVSREKKERFSLILESASTNQTSMYLCASRAPGRPYNEQFFGPGTRLTVL.